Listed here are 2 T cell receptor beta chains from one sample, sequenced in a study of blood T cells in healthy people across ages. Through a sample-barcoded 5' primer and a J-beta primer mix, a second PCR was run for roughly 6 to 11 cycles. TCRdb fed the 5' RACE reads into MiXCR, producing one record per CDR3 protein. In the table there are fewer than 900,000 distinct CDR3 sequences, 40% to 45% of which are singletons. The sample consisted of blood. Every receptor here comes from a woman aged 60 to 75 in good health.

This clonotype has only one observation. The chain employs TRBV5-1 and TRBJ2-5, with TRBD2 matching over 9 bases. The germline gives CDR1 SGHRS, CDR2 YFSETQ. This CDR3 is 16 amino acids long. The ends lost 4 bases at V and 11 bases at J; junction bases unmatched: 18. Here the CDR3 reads CASSLGPAGGGNEQYF. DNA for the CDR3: TGCGCCAGCAGCCTTGGTCCAGCGGGAGGAGGGAATGAGCAGTACTTC.

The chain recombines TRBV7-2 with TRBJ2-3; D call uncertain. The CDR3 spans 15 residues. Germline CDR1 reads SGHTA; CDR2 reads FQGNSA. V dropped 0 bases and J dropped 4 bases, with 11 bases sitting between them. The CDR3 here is CASSLAWSPPDTQYF. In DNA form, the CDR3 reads TGTGCCAGCAGCTTAGCCTGGAGCCCCCCAGATACGCAGTATTTT.